This T cell receptor beta chain was recovered during a study of blood T cell repertoires in COVID-19 (dated by TCRdb to the early 2020s). In the study overall: The collaborator samples originated in the United States, Italy and Spain and spanned the acute and convalescent phases of COVID-19. The material from the prospective study consisted of cDNA or gDNA derived from T cells, B-cell-depleted T cells, or PBMCs. Subjects who had been exposed to COVID-19, were actively infected with it, or had recovered from it provided the deeply sampled blood TCRbeta repertoires that made up the dataset. The repertoires were released in a freely available public database meant as a resource for research on the immune response to SARS-CoV-2. The samples were drawn from the first 160 participants of the ongoing ImmuneRACE study and from 1,254 subjects provided by 6 global collaborators. The sample metadata nearly always contained a de-identified subject ID, COVID-19 status, age in years and sex. Where HLA class I and class II types were available, the types were taken from metadata supplied by the sample provider, not from assay-based typing.

Notes on this clone: This receptor's antigen is unknown. Per-base quality was not reported, and no clone a single base away is much larger than it.

TCRbeta CDR3 regions were amplified from genomic DNA by means of the immunoSEQ Assay, a bias-controlled multiplex PCR. As for the original processing: Within the assay, amplification of reference gene primers was used to estimate how many nucleated cells each sample contained. To quantify the absolute abundance of each unique TCRbeta CDR3 rearrangement, sequence reads were collapsed and filtered. Productive Simpson clonality was computed per sample as the square root of Simpson's diversity index over productive rearrangements. TCRdb stores this immuneACCESS table with in-frame sequences only. Part of the clones is absent; in the studies checked, under half of the shortfall reflects unresolved V genes, and no reason is known for the rest. For V, J and clone size, that table is used; D and trimming come from the DNA. The sample table shows 290,000 or so clones, and 87% are seen once. The ten largest clones capture roughly 2% of the sample.

V trim: 6 bases; J trim: 8 bases; unmatched bases: 7. Spanning cysteine to phenylalanine, the CDR3 consists of 13 amino acids. Kept here is only the CDR3 DNA, which spans 39 bases and is read in frame from base 1. CDR1 and CDR2, per the germline V gene (reference sequence), are LNHNV and YYDKDF. What the work shows at the level of the full study, not this receptor alone: How much clinical and demographic metadata was included differed by source and by participant, and the metadata was provided uncurated.

The collaborating institutions used their own protocols to collect whole blood in K2EDTA tubes. For TCRbeta analysis, collaborators shipped samples as frozen whole blood, isolated PBMCs, or DNA extracted from either of those sample types. Material for sequencing was peripheral blood. The sequence came from a man aged 18 to 35 with active or convalescent COVID-19. Recombination linked TRBV15 to TRBJ2-1, with 7 junctional bases fitting TRBD1. The CDR3 corresponds to CATSIPGQYEQFF. The DNA sequence follows: TGTGCCACCAGTATTCCGGGACAGTATGAGCAGTTCTTC.